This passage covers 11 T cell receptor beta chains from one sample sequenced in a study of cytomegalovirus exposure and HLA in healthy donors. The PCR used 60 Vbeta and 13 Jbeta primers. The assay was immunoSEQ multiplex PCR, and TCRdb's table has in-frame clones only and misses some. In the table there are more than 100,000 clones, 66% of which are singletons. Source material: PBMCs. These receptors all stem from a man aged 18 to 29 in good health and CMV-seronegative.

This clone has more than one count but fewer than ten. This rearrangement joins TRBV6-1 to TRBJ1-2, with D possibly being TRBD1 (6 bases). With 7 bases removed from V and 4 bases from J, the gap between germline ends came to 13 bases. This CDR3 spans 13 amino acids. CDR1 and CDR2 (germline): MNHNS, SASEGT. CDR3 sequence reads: CASIPTGTYGYTF. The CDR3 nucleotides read TGTGCCAGCATCCCAACAGGGACCTATGGCTACACCTTC.

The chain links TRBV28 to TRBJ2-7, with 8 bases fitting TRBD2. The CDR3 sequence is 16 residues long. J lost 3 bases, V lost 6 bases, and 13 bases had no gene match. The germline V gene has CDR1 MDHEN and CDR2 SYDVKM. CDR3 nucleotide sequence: TGTGCCAGCAGGCTTGGGACGGCTAGCGGGTTCTACGAGCAGTACTTC. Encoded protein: CASRLGTASGFYEQYF.

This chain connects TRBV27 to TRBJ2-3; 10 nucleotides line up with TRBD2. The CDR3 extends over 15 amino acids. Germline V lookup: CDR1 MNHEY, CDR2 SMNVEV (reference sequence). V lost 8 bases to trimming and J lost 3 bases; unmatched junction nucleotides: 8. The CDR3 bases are TGTGCCAGCGCAGGACTAGCGGTCCCAACAGATACGCAGTATTTT. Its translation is CASAGLAVPTDTQYF.

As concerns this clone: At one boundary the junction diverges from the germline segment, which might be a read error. CDR3 nucleotides: TGCGCCAGCCGGGAGGGCCCTGGGGCCAACGTCCTGGCTTTC. Translating gives CASREGPGANVLAF. The V gene is TRBV5-1, the J gene TRBJ2-6, with 8 bases lining up with TRBD2. CDR1 and CDR2 (germline): SGHRS, YFSETQ. The CDR3 loop spans 14 amino acids.

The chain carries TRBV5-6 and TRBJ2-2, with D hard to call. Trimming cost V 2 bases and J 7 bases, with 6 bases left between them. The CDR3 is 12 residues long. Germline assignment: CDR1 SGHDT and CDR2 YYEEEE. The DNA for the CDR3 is TGTGCCAGCAGCTTTTGGCTCGGGGAGCTGTTTTTT. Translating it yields CASSFWLGELFF.

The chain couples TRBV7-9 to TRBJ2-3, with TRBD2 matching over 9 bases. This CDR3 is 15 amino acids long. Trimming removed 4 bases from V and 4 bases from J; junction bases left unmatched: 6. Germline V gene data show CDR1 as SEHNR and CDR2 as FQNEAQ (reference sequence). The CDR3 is CASSSLAGSADTQYF. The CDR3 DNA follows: TGTGCCAGCAGCTCCCTAGCGGGGTCGGCAGATACGCAGTATTTT.

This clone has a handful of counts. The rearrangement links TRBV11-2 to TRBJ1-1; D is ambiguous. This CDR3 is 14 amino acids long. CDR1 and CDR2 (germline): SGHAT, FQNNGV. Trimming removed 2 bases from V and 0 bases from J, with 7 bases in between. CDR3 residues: CASSLRLLNTEAFF. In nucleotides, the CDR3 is TGTGCCAGCAGCTTACGACTCTTGAACACTGAAGCTTTCTTT.

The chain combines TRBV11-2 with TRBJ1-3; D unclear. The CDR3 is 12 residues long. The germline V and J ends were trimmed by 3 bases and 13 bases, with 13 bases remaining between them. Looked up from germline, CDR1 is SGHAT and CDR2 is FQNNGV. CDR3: CASSFSDTGIYF. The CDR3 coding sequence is TGTGCCAGCAGCTTTTCCGACACCGGAATATATTTT. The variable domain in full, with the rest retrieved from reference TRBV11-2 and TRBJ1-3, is EAGVAQSPRYKIIEKRQSVAFWCNPISGHATLYWYQQILGQGPKLLIQFQNNGVVDDSQLPKDRFSAERLKGVDSTLKIQPAKLEDSAVYLCASSFSDTGIYFGEGSWLTVV.

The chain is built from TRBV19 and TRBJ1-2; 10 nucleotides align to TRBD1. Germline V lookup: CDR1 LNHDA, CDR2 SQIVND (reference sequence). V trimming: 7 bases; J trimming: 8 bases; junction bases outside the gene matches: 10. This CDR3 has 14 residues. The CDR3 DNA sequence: TGTGCCAGTAAGGAGACAGGGGGCGCAAGCGGCTACACCTTC. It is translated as CASKETGGASGYTF.

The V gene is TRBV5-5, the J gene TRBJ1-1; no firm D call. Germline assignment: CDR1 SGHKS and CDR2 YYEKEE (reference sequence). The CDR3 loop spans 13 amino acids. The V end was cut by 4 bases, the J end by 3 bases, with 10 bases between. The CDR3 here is CASSLIGDTEAFF. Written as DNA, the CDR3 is TGTGCCAGCAGCCTTATCGGGGACACTGAAGCTTTCTTT. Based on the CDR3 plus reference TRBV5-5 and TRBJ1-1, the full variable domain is DAGVTQSPTHLIKTRGQQVTLRCSPISGHKSVSWYQQVLGQGPQFIFQYYEKEERGRGNFPDRFSARQFPNYSSELNVNALLLGDSALYLCASSLIGDTEAFFGQGTRLTVV.

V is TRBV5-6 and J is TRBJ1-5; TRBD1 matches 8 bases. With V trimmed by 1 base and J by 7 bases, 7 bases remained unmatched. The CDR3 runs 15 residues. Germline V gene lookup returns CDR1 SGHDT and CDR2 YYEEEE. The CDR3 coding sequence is TGTGCCAGCAGCTTGTACAGGGGGGATCCCCAGCCCCAGCATTTT. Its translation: CASSLYRGDPQPQHF. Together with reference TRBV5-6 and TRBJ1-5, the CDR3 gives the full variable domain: DAGVTQSPTHLIKTRGQQVTLRCSPKSGHDTVSWYQQALGQGPQFIFQYYEEEERQRGNFPDRFSGHQFPNYSSELNVNALLLGDSALYLCASSLYRGDPQPQHFGDGTRLSIL.